The TCR beta chain described here comes from a study of cytomegalovirus exposure and HLA in healthy donors. Study summary: Assignment to the Caucasian-associated ancestry cluster applied to approximately 80% of the 300 to 500 genotyped donors.

CDR1 and CDR2 from the germline V gene are PRHDT and FYEKMQ (reference sequence). The CDR3 contains 12 residues. The V gene end was trimmed by 1 base and the J gene end by 9 bases; junction bases not matched to a gene: 3. Donors consisted of healthy bone marrow donors. Each donor was nominally healthy when sampled (though unrecorded immune exposures were likely). This clone occurred a few times. PCR primers comprised 60 Vbeta and 13 Jbeta primers. Sequencing used immunoSEQ multiplex PCR; TCRdb keeps in-frame clones, though not all of them. The table lists roughly 190,000 clones, roughly 13% of them singletons.

The sample comprised PBMCs. V gene TRBV13 combines with J gene TRBJ2-7; 7 bases align to TRBD2. The receptor's source is a man in his fifties or sixties in good health and CMV-seropositive. The chain's CDR3 is CASSLAGGLQYV. The CDR3 DNA sequence: TGTGCCAGCAGCTTAGCGGGGGGTCTGCAGTACGTC.